The 14 T cell receptor beta chains given below trace back to one sample, sequenced in a study of T cell changes during pregnancy in multiple sclerosis. The repertoire was sequenced with immunoSEQ multiplex PCR; TCRdb's copy has only in-frame clones and lacks some. In the table there are 50,000 or so clones, around nine tenths of which are singletons. Material: CD4+ T cells from peripheral blood mononuclear cells, obtained in the second trimester of pregnancy. The receptors here all came from a female donor with multiple sclerosis, enrolled in a pregnancy study.

The chain carries TRBV6-1 and TRBJ2-3, with D maybe TRBD1 (7 bases). This CDR3 spans 14 amino acids. Looked up from germline, CDR1 is MNHNS and CDR2 is SASEGT. V shed 9 bases and J shed 5 bases, with 18 bases lying between them. The CDR3 nucleotides read TGTGCCAGTTTGCCAGGGGGACTTGGAGATACGCAGTATTTT. It yields the protein CASLPGGLGDTQYF.

This clone occurred a few times. Other DNA variants within this sample encode the same CDR3. CDR3 region: CAISERGTNTGELFF. CDR3 coding DNA: TGTGCCATCAGTGAGCGTGGGACTAACACCGGGGAGCTGTTTTTT. This sequence joins TRBV10-3 and TRBJ2-2, with D possibly being TRBD2 (6 bases). Germline V lookup: CDR1 ENHRY, CDR2 SYGVKD. The CDR3 length is 15 residues. V lost 2 bases to trimming and J lost 2 bases, with 9 bases between them.

This clone was found once. The chain combines TRBV9 with TRBJ1-3; D is undetermined. The CDR3 sequence is 17 residues long. The germline V and J ends were trimmed by 0 bases and 0 bases, with 13 bases remaining between them. Germline lookup yields CDR1 SGDLS and CDR2 YYNGEE. The CDR3 sequence is CASSVDITRDSGNTIYF. DNA of the CDR3: TGTGCCAGCAGCGTAGATATCACTCGCGACTCTGGAAACACCATATATTTT.

This chain links TRBV6-5 with TRBJ1-3; D remains unclear. CDR1 is MNHEY, CDR2 SVGAGI, per germline. The CDR3 consists of 16 residues. Trimming took 2 bases from V and 4 from J, leaving 15 bases between them. CDR3 sequence: CASSYSRGYAGNTIYF. In nucleotides, the CDR3 is TGTGCCAGCAGTTACAGCCGGGGTTATGCGGGAAACACCATATATTTT.

The chain links TRBV5-1 to TRBJ2-1; TRBD2 agrees at 13 bases. The CDR3 sequence is 15 residues long. V gave up 2 bases and J gave up 9 bases; unmatched junction bases: 5. The germline V gene has CDR1 SGHRS and CDR2 YFSETQ. CDR3 protein: CASSLTSGGAIEQFF. The CDR3 bases are TGCGCCAGCAGCTTAACTAGCGGGGGGGCCATTGAGCAGTTCTTC.

The chain recombines TRBV9 with TRBJ2-2; 7 nucleotides align to TRBD1. The CDR3 is made up of 15 amino acids. The V segment lost 4 bases and the J segment 5 bases; nucleotides outside the gene matches: 8. Germline CDR1 SGDLS, CDR2 YYNGEE. The CDR3 bases are TGTGCCAGCAGCATGAACAGGGGTTGGACCGGGGAGCTGTTTTTT. As protein: CASSMNRGWTGELFF. Full variable domain (remainder filled in from reference TRBV9 and TRBJ2-2): DSGVTQTPKHLITATGQRVTLRCSPRSGDLSVYWYQQSLDQGLQFLIQYYNGEERAKGNILERFSAQQFPDLHSELNLSSLELGDSALYFCASSMNRGWTGELFFGEGSRLTVL.

The CDR3 here is CASSASGYRQYF. In DNA, the CDR3 is TGTGCCAGCAGCGCGAGCGGCTATCGGCAGTACTTC. The rearrangement links TRBV5-6 to TRBJ2-7; the D gene is possibly TRBD2 (5 bases). The germline gives CDR1 SGHDT, CDR2 YYEEEE. The CDR3 has 12 residues. The V and J ends lost 4 bases and 9 bases respectively, with 14 bases between them.

The J gene is TRBJ1-2, the V gene TRBV10-1; 9 bases are a match to TRBD1. This CDR3 spans 15 amino acids. Germline trimming cut 7 bases from V and 3 bases from J; bases unmatched to any gene: 9. CDR1 and CDR2 (germline): WNHNN, SYGVQD (reference sequence). This CDR3 reads CASTLSWTGDYGYTF. CDR3 nucleotide sequence: TGCGCCAGCACCTTATCGTGGACAGGGGACTATGGCTACACCTTC.

CDR3 bases: TGTGCCAGCAGCCCCACAAGACAGGACTACTATGGCTACACCTTC. Encoded protein: CASSPTRQDYYGYTF. The chain is built from TRBV9 and TRBJ1-2, with D maybe TRBD1 (6 bases). In germline, CDR1 is SGDLS, CDR2 YYNGEE. V gave up 4 bases and J gave up 3 bases, with 16 bases separating them. This CDR3 comprises 15 residues. Full variable domain (remainder filled in from reference TRBV9 and TRBJ1-2): DSGVTQTPKHLITATGQRVTLRCSPRSGDLSVYWYQQSLDQGLQFLIQYYNGEERAKGNILERFSAQQFPDLHSELNLSSLELGDSALYFCASSPTRQDYYGYTFGSGTRLTVV.

The chain links TRBV19 to TRBJ2-6, with a weak D call TRBD1 (6 bases). This CDR3 has 17 amino acids. CDR1 and CDR2 (germline): LNHDA, SQIVND (reference sequence). The ends were cut back, 1 base at V and 1 base at J, with 11 bases in the middle. In nucleotides, the CDR3 is TGTGCCAGTAGTATAGCTGCAGGGGATTCTGGGGCCAACGTCCTGACTTTC. Translation gives CASSIAAGDSGANVLTF.

The V and J genes are TRBV4-1 and TRBJ2-1; 8 positions match TRBD2. This CDR3 is built from 17 residues. Germline trimming cut 4 bases from V and 5 bases from J; bases unmatched to any gene: 13. The germline V gene encodes CDR1 MGHRA and CDR2 YSYEKL. The CDR3 protein is CASSPVIRGGLNNEQFF. In nucleotides, the CDR3 is TGCGCCAGCAGCCCCGTCATCCGGGGGGGGCTGAACAATGAGCAGTTCTTC.

This chain uses TRBV29-1 with TRBJ2-1; 10 bases are a match to TRBD1. Trimming removed 6 bases from V and 4 bases from J; junction bases left unmatched: 3. Germline V gene sequence: CDR1 SQVTM, CDR2 ANQGSEA. The CDR3 extends over 13 amino acids. CDR3 loop: CSVSDRGYNEQFF. CDR3 bases: TGCAGCGTGTCGGACAGGGGGTACAATGAGCAGTTCTTC.

The chain uses TRBV18 and TRBJ1-1; D possibly corresponds to TRBD1 (5 bases). V lost 6 bases, J lost 0 bases, and 17 bases lay in between. The CDR3 extends over 16 amino acids. In germline, CDR1 is KGHSH, CDR2 LQKENI. CDR3 amino acids: CASSSTGQHMNTEAFF. In DNA form, the CDR3 reads TGTGCCAGCTCCTCAACAGGTCAACACATGAACACTGAAGCTTTCTTT.

This sequence joins TRBV7-2 and TRBJ1-6, with 8 bases matching TRBD1. Germline V gene sequence: CDR1 SGHTA, CDR2 FQGNSA. This CDR3 has 12 amino acids. V lost 6 bases and J lost 11; bases outside the gene matches: 3. This chain's CDR3 is CASRLQGAPLHF. Here the CDR3 DNA reads TGTGCCAGCAGGCTACAGGGGGCACCCCTCCACTTT.